One and the same sample provided the 2 T cell receptor beta chains below, sequenced in a study of T cell clonality in common variable immunodeficiency. These TCRs are of unknown antigen specificity. General study points: In common variable immunodeficiency, TCR beta chains reportedly carried fewer deletions and N-nucleotide insertions.

Sequenced by immunoSEQ multiplex PCR; TCRdb stores in-frame clones only, minus some. Sampling found approximately 15,000 clones, none seen once. Material for sequencing was peripheral blood mononuclear cells. The receptors were sampled from a human donor with common variable immunodeficiency.

By share of the sample, this clone is medium-sized. The CDR3 extends 3 residues past the end of the read, so its final part is completed from the germline J gene. The chain uses TRBV5-1 and TRBJ1-1; possibly TRBD1 for D (5 bases). Germline lookup yields CDR1 SGHRS and CDR2 YFSETQ. The length of the CDR3 is 15 residues. V gave up 4 bases and J gave up 0 bases, with 13 bases separating them. The part of the CDR3 DNA that was read is TGCGCCAGCAGCCGTGTTGGGGGGATGAACACTGAA. Protein product: CASSRVGGMNTE. The full CDR3 protein reads CASSRVGGMNTEAFF.

Comments on this clone: Read coverage stops 3 residues before the CDR3 terminus; the germline J gene supplies the remainder. The chain has TRBV6-2 or TRBV6-3 and TRBJ1-4; 8 nucleotides match TRBD1. This CDR3 spans 14 amino acids. Germline CDR1 and CDR2: MNHEY and SVGEGT. Trimming removed 6 bases from V and 6 bases from J; junction bases left unmatched: 6. CDR3 protein: CASSPGTGHEKLFF. The covered CDR3 bases are TGTGCCAGCAGCCCCGGGACAGGCCATGAAAAA.